The rows below give T cell receptor beta chains drawn from one sample of a study of cytomegalovirus exposure and HLA in healthy donors. Using immunoSEQ multiplex PCR, the repertoire was profiled, and TCRdb retains in-frame clones only, with some absent. The sample has 100,000 to 150,000 clones, about three quarters seen once. The sequencing input was PBMCs. These TCRs come from a man in his fifties or sixties in good health and CMV-seropositive. Each CDR3 is given with its conserved first and last residue. The D gene is left open where the match is weak. Some rows mark clone size as missing; the rest say once, few, many or name a class of expanded clone.

J gene: TRBJ2-5
clone size: .
D gene: TRBD1
V gene: TRBV11-2
CDR3 protein: CASSSLVGRGETQYF
CDR3 DNA: TGTGCCAGCAGCTCGTTGGTCGGCAGGGGGGAGACCCAGTACTTC

J gene: TRBJ2-5
clone size: .
D gene: .
V gene: TRBV18
CDR3 protein: CASSPNSAQGETQYF
CDR3 DNA: TGTGCCAGCTCACCCAACAGCGCCCAGGGGGAGACCCAGTACTTC

J gene: TRBJ2-7
clone size: .
D gene: .
V gene: TRBV7-2
CDR3 protein: CASSPRGSYEQYF
CDR3 DNA: TGTGCCAGCAGCCCCAGGGGTTCCTACGAGCAGTACTTC

J gene: TRBJ2-7
clone size: .
D gene: .
V gene: TRBV2
CDR3 protein: CASSSGVGISYEQYF
CDR3 DNA: TGTGCCAGCAGTTCCGGGGTTGGTATTTCCTACGAGCAGTACTTC

J gene: TRBJ2-1
clone size: few
D gene: TRBD2
V gene: TRBV28
CDR3 protein: CAGGTRIGLGNNEQFF
CDR3 DNA: TGTGCCGGCGGGACTAGAATAGGGTTGGGAAACAATGAGCAGTTCTTC

J gene: TRBJ2-2
clone size: .
D gene: TRBD2
V gene: TRBV15
CDR3 protein: CATRGGTSGNTGELFF
CDR3 DNA: TGTGCCACCAGAGGGGGGACTAGCGGTAACACCGGGGAGCTGTTTTTT

J gene: TRBJ1-1
clone size: .
D gene: TRBD1
V gene: TRBV9
CDR3 protein: CASSRGGAGDTEAFF
CDR3 DNA: TGTGCCAGCAGTAGAGGGGGCGCCGGAGACACTGAAGCTTTCTTT

J gene: TRBJ2-1
clone size: once
D gene: .
V gene: TRBV2
CDR3 protein: CASSRELSSYNEQFF
CDR3 DNA: TGTGCCAGCAGTCGGGAGCTCAGCTCCTACAATGAGCAGTTCTTC

J gene: TRBJ2-1
clone size: .
D gene: .
V gene: TRBV4-1
CDR3 protein: CASSHRYNEQFF
CDR3 DNA: TGCGCCAGCAGCCATAGATACAATGAGCAGTTCTTC

J gene: TRBJ2-6
clone size: .
D gene: TRBD2
V gene: TRBV30
CDR3 protein: CASQTSGPPSGANGLTF
CDR3 DNA: TGTGCCTCTCAGACTAGCGGGCCTCCATCCGGGGCCAACGGCCTGACTTTC

J gene: TRBJ1-1
clone size: few
D gene: TRBD1
V gene: TRBV2
CDR3 protein: CASSELNRGKPEAFF
CDR3 DNA: TGTGCCAGCAGTGAATTGAACAGGGGAAAACCTGAAGCTTTCTTT

J gene: TRBJ2-7
clone size: .
D gene: .
V gene: TRBV19
CDR3 protein: CASSFRQTSYEQYF
CDR3 DNA: TGTGCCAGTAGTTTCAGACAGACCTCCTACGAGCAGTACTTC

J gene: TRBJ1-1
clone size: .
D gene: .
V gene: TRBV6-5
CDR3 protein: CASRRHQNTEAFF
CDR3 DNA: TGTGCCAGCAGGCGCCACCAGAACACTGAAGCTTTCTTT

J gene: TRBJ2-5
clone size: .
D gene: TRBD1
V gene: TRBV30
CDR3 protein: CACSGQGLQETQYF
CDR3 DNA: TGTGCCTGCTCGGGACAGGGCCTACAAGAGACCCAGTACTTC

J gene: TRBJ2-3
clone size: .
D gene: .
V gene: TRBV19
CDR3 protein: CASSIRGGGLTDTQYF
CDR3 DNA: TGTGCCAGTAGTATCCGCGGGGGCGGCCTTACAGATACGCAGTATTTT

J gene: TRBJ2-7
clone size: .
D gene: .
V gene: TRBV13
CDR3 protein: CASKGWGESYEQYF
CDR3 DNA: TGTGCCAGCAAGGGATGGGGGGAATCCTACGAGCAGTACTTC

J gene: TRBJ1-4
clone size: .
D gene: TRBD1
V gene: TRBV7-9
CDR3 protein: CASSPRQGREKLFF
CDR3 DNA: TGTGCCAGCAGCCCTCGACAGGGTCGGGAAAAACTGTTTTTT

J gene: TRBJ1-2
clone size: .
D gene: .
V gene: TRBV19
CDR3 protein: CASSIQTAYGYTF
CDR3 DNA: TGTGCCAGTAGTATCCAGACAGCATATGGCTACACCTTC

J gene: TRBJ1-2
clone size: few
D gene: TRBD1
V gene: TRBV5-1
CDR3 protein: CASSFGQGAQNIYGYTF
CDR3 DNA: TGCGCCAGCAGCTTCGGACAGGGGGCACAGAATATTTATGGCTACACCTTC

J gene: TRBJ1-2
clone size: .
D gene: .
V gene: TRBV30
CDR3 protein: CAGYSYYGYTF
CDR3 DNA: TGTGCCGGCTACAGCTATTATGGCTACACCTTC

J gene: TRBJ2-7
clone size: .
D gene: .
V gene: TRBV20-1
CDR3 protein: CSGQGPYEQYF
CDR3 DNA: TGCAGTGGTCAGGGCCCCTACGAGCAGTACTTC

J gene: TRBJ1-5
clone size: .
D gene: .
V gene: TRBV2
CDR3 protein: CASREQGSNQPQHF
CDR3 DNA: TGTGCCAGCAGAGAACAGGGTAGCAATCAGCCCCAGCATTTT

J gene: TRBJ1-5
clone size: .
D gene: .
V gene: TRBV5-1
CDR3 protein: CASSLFPRESNQPQHF
CDR3 DNA: TGCGCCAGCAGCTTGTTTCCAAGGGAGAGCAATCAGCCCCAGCATTTT

J gene: TRBJ1-3
clone size: .
D gene: TRBD1
V gene: TRBV5-1
CDR3 protein: CASSLVAGGLGNTIYF
CDR3 DNA: TGCGCCAGCAGCTTGGTCGCAGGGGGCCTCGGAAACACCATATATTTT

J gene: TRBJ2-1
clone size: .
D gene: TRBD1
V gene: TRBV10-2
CDR3 protein: CASSETVTGAGEQFF
CDR3 DNA: TGCGCCAGCAGTGAGACCGTTACAGGGGCCGGTGAGCAGTTCTTC

J gene: TRBJ1-2
clone size: .
D gene: .
V gene: TRBV28
CDR3 protein: CASSSPGTSHYGYTF
CDR3 DNA: TGTGCCAGCAGTTCGCCTGGGACATCCCACTATGGCTACACCTTC

J gene: TRBJ1-5
clone size: few
D gene: .
V gene: TRBV30
CDR3 protein: CAWSPNRSGLTPQHF
CDR3 DNA: TGTGCCTGGAGTCCAAATAGGTCAGGATTGACCCCCCAGCATTTT

J gene: TRBJ1-2
clone size: .
D gene: .
V gene: TRBV4-1
CDR3 protein: CASSQPRSWQGLGYTF
CDR3 DNA: TGCGCCAGCAGCCAGCCCCGGTCGTGGCAGGGGCTTGGCTACACCTTC

J gene: TRBJ2-3
clone size: .
D gene: .
V gene: TRBV27
CDR3 protein: CASSRRDSRTDTQYF
CDR3 DNA: TGTGCCAGCAGTCGGCGGGACTCACGCACAGATACGCAGTATTTT

J gene: TRBJ1-3
clone size: .
D gene: TRBD1
V gene: TRBV9
CDR3 protein: CASSLRTGATGNTIYF
CDR3 DNA: TGTGCCAGCAGCCTCCGGACAGGGGCGACTGGAAACACCATATATTTT

J gene: TRBJ2-1
clone size: .
D gene: TRBD2
V gene: TRBV5-1
CDR3 protein: CASSLGLAGLYNEQFF
CDR3 DNA: TGCGCCAGCAGCTTGGGACTAGCGGGCTTATACAATGAGCAGTTCTTC

J gene: TRBJ2-1
clone size: .
D gene: TRBD1
V gene: TRBV2
CDR3 protein: CASSRGEGADEQFF
CDR3 DNA: TGTGCCAGCAGCCGCGGAGAGGGGGCCGATGAGCAGTTCTTC

J gene: TRBJ1-2
clone size: few
D gene: .
V gene: TRBV28
CDR3 protein: CASNIQGFYGYTF
CDR3 DNA: TGTGCCAGCAACATTCAGGGATTCTATGGCTACACCTTC

J gene: TRBJ2-3
clone size: once
D gene: TRBD2
V gene: TRBV6-8
CDR3 protein: CASRTGGVSDTQYF
CDR3 DNA: TGTGCCAGCAGAACGGGGGGGGTGTCAGATACGCAGTATTTT

J gene: TRBJ1-1
clone size: .
D gene: .
V gene: TRBV2
CDR3 protein: CASLVGGLNTEAFF
CDR3 DNA: TGTGCCAGCCTTGTCGGAGGGTTGAACACTGAAGCTTTCTTT

J gene: TRBJ2-3
clone size: .
D gene: TRBD2
V gene: TRBV4-2
CDR3 protein: CASSQRPAGGSVSTDTQYF
CDR3 DNA: TGTGCCAGCAGCCAGCGCCCAGCGGGAGGATCCGTTAGCACAGATACGCAGTATTTT

J gene: TRBJ2-1
clone size: .
D gene: TRBD2
V gene: TRBV10-3
CDR3 protein: CAIDRAGNYNEQFF
CDR3 DNA: TGTGCCATCGATCGAGCGGGGAACTACAATGAGCAGTTCTTC

J gene: TRBJ1-2
clone size: few
D gene: TRBD1
V gene: TRBV2
CDR3 protein: CASSRTGGAYTF
CDR3 DNA: TGTGCCAGCAGTCGGACAGGGGGCGCCTACACCTTC

J gene: TRBJ2-1
clone size: few
D gene: TRBD1
V gene: TRBV5-1
CDR3 protein: CASSLEGQGENEQFF
CDR3 DNA: TGCGCCAGCAGCTTGGAGGGACAGGGGGAAAATGAGCAGTTCTTC

J gene: TRBJ2-7
clone size: .
D gene: .
V gene: TRBV29-1
CDR3 protein: CSVEWGSSYEQYF
CDR3 DNA: TGCAGCGTTGAGTGGGGCAGTTCCTACGAGCAGTACTTC

J gene: TRBJ2-7
clone size: .
D gene: .
V gene: TRBV23-1
CDR3 protein: CASSYGAVYEQYF
CDR3 DNA: TGCGCCAGCAGTTATGGGGCTGTCTACGAGCAGTACTTC

J gene: TRBJ2-7
clone size: .
D gene: .
V gene: TRBV21-1
CDR3 protein: CASRGTADHEQYF
CDR3 DNA: TGTGCCAGCAGGGGGACAGCGGACCACGAGCAGTACTTC

J gene: TRBJ1-4
clone size: .
D gene: TRBD1
V gene: TRBV6-6
CDR3 protein: CASRTQGLNEKLFF
CDR3 DNA: TGTGCCAGCAGAACACAGGGGCTAAATGAAAAACTGTTTTTT

J gene: TRBJ1-3
clone size: .
D gene: .
V gene: TRBV19
CDR3 protein: CASSPLSSGNTIYF
CDR3 DNA: TGTGCCAGTAGTCCTCTAAGCTCTGGAAACACCATATATTTT

J gene: TRBJ2-3
clone size: .
D gene: TRBD2
V gene: TRBV29-1
CDR3 protein: CSALRLAYRTDTQYF
CDR3 DNA: TGCAGCGCCCTGCGACTAGCGTATCGCACAGATACGCAGTATTTT

J gene: TRBJ1-2
clone size: .
D gene: TRBD1
V gene: TRBV5-1
CDR3 protein: CASGRPDRGHSYGYTF
CDR3 DNA: TGCGCCAGCGGCCGACCGGACAGGGGGCACAGCTATGGCTACACCTTC